These 26 T cell receptor beta chains originate from one sample sequenced in a study of T cells expressing NK-cell markers. With the 5' RACE reads reprocessed, TCRdb shows one record per CDR3 protein and no DNA. In total, the table holds 350,000 to 450,000 distinct CDR3 sequences. The sample taken for sequencing was blood T cells: a sorted CD56 or NKG2C T cell subset, CD4+ or CD8+ T cells, or bulk PBMC T cells (not recorded which). The receptor set was obtained from a man aged 18 to 69 in good health.

The genes are TRBV7-7 and TRBJ2-1; TCRdb designates TRBD2, a call that cannot be tested without DNA. CDR1 SSHAT and CDR2 FNYEAQ come from the germline V gene (reference sequence). This CDR3 has 13 residues. The CDR3 loop reads CASSLLAGGEQFF.

This chain connects TRBV5-5 to TRBJ2-7. The CDR3 has 13 amino acids. Germline CDR1 is SGHKS and CDR2 is YYEKEE (reference sequence). CDR3: CASSFLQSYEQYF.

The rearrangement uses TRBV7-6 and TRBJ2-5; TCRdb's assignment of TRBD2 cannot be checked, as there is no DNA. Germline CDR1 reads SGHVS; CDR2 reads FNYEAQ. The CDR3 extends over 17 amino acids. The CDR3 spells CASSFGTSGGALETQYF. Combining the CDR3 with reference TRBV7-6 and TRBJ2-5 gives the whole variable domain GAGVSQSPRYKVTKRGQDVALRCDPISGHVSLYWYRQALGQGPEFLTYFNYEAQQDKSGLPNDRFSAERPEGSISTLTIQRTEQRDSAMYRCASSFGTSGGALETQYFGPGTRLLVL.

This chain connects TRBV18 to TRBJ2-3; there is no DNA to check the TCRdb D call of TRBD2. The CDR3 is 15 amino acids. Germline V gene lookup returns CDR1 KGHSH and CDR2 LQKENI. The CDR3 is CASARDYLKTDTQYF.

V and J are TRBV20-1 and TRBJ2-7. The CDR3 totals 13 residues. CDR1 DFQATT and CDR2 SNEGSKA come from the germline V gene (reference sequence). The CDR3 loop reads CSASRTGYYEQYF.

The chain is built from TRBV28 and TRBJ2-3; the D call of TRBD2 rests on TCRdb alone, since no DNA is present to check it. Germline CDR1 MDHEN, CDR2 SYDVKM. This CDR3 is 17 amino acids long. The CDR3 loop reads CASSSYTSGGATYVAYF.

This chain uses TRBV29-1 with TRBJ2-7; TCRdb's assignment of TRBD1 cannot be checked, as there is no DNA. The CDR3 is 14 residues long. Germline-derived CDR1 and CDR2 are SQVTM and ANQGSEA. The CDR3 is CSEGQGEPLWEQYF.

The CDR3 here is CASSLGTGTSSYNEQFF. The chain has TRBV7-9 and TRBJ2-1; TCRdb lists TRBD2, though no DNA is available to test this call. CDR1 is SEHNR and CDR2 is FQNEAQ in the germline V gene (reference sequence). CDR3 size: 17 residues.

The chain is built from TRBV7-2 and TRBJ2-1; TCRdb indicates TRBD1, and absent DNA this call remains unverified. The germline CDR1 and CDR2 sequences are SGHTA and FQGNSA. The CDR3 is 17 amino acids. CDR3 sequence: CASSLLGLASSYNEQFF.

The chain is built from TRBV24-1 and TRBJ2-2; TCRdb gives TRBD1 as the D gene, but with no DNA this cannot be confirmed. In germline, CDR1 is KGHDR, CDR2 SFDVKD. This CDR3 spans 14 amino acids. The CDR3 loop is CATSDRGLPGELFF.

The CDR3 region is CASSPRGTGGDSPLHF. The chain is built from TRBV18 and TRBJ1-6; the D call of TRBD1 rests on TCRdb alone, since no DNA is present to check it. Germline CDR1 KGHSH, CDR2 LQKENI. The CDR3 totals 16 residues.

The V call is TRBV7-8, the J call TRBJ1-6; the D call of TRBD1 rests on TCRdb alone, since no DNA is present to check it. Germline lookup yields CDR1 SGHVS and CDR2 FQNEAQ. The CDR3 spans 15 residues. The CDR3 region is CASSYQQGYNSPLHF.

The rearrangement uses TRBV20-1 and TRBJ2-4; without DNA, the TCRdb call of TRBD2 cannot be checked. The CDR3 has 17 residues. Germline values: CDR1 DFQATT, CDR2 SNEGSKA (reference sequence). The CDR3 sequence: CSAALFVGGLAKNIQYF.

This chain connects TRBV20-1 to TRBJ1-5; TCRdb's D call of TRBD1 is untestable without DNA. The length of the CDR3 is 16 residues. Germline loops: CDR1 DFQATT, CDR2 SNEGSKA (reference sequence). The CDR3 is CSAPRTSFDLNQPQHF.

The gene calls are TRBV7-2 and TRBJ1-5. The V gene's germline CDR1 is SGHTA and CDR2 FQGNSA. CDR3 size: 15 residues. CDR3 amino acids: CASSTGLQWGQPQHF.

V is TRBV29-1 and J is TRBJ1-2; TCRdb outputs TRBD1, but without DNA this stays unchecked. Germline values: CDR1 SQVTM, CDR2 ANQGSEA. The CDR3 loop spans 13 amino acids. This CDR3 is CSGRTGDDYGYTF. Looking up the rest from reference TRBV29-1 and TRBJ1-2 gives the full variable domain: SAVISQKPSRDICQRGTSLTIQCQVDSQVTMMFWYRQQPGQSLTLIATANQGSEATYESGFVIDKFPISRPNLTFSTLTVSNMSPEDSSIYLCSGRTGDDYGYTFGSGTRLTVV.

CDR3 in amino acids: CASSQVGASYEQYF. The genes are TRBV4-1 and TRBJ2-7. Germline V gene data show CDR1 as MGHRA and CDR2 as YSYEKL. The CDR3 sequence is 14 residues long.

The rearrangement uses TRBV7-7 and TRBJ2-5; the D call of TRBD1 rests on TCRdb alone, since no DNA is present to check it. The germline CDR1 and CDR2 sequences are SSHAT and FNYEAQ (reference sequence). This CDR3 is built from 14 residues. The CDR3 loop is CASSFTGGTETQYF.

This sequence joins TRBV11-2 and TRBJ2-1. This CDR3 contains 15 residues. Germline V gene data show CDR1 as SGHAT and CDR2 as FQNNGV. CDR3 protein: CASSLSGRRGNEQFF.

V is TRBV11-1 and J is TRBJ1-1. The CDR3 length is 20 residues. The germline gives CDR1 SGHAT, CDR2 FQDESV (reference sequence). CDR3 residues: CASSPRISVRQGNQNTEAFF.

The chain employs TRBV2 and TRBJ2-6. The CDR3 loop spans 12 amino acids. Germline V gene lookup returns CDR1 SNHLY and CDR2 FYNNEI. The CDR3 sequence: CASSAGANVLTF.

The J gene is TRBJ1-1, the V gene TRBV21-1. TRBV21-1 is a pseudogene segment. CDR3 length equals 12 residues. CDR3 residues: CASSSVSLGAFF.

J is TRBJ2-1 and V is TRBV29-1. In germline, CDR1 is SQVTM, CDR2 ANQGSEA. The CDR3 is 13 amino acids. CDR3 region: CSVVTETYNEQFF.

The chain carries TRBV5-1 and TRBJ2-3; the TCRdb call, TRBD2, lacks DNA for checking. Germline loops: CDR1 SGHRS, CDR2 YFSETQ. This CDR3 has 18 residues. The chain's CDR3 is CASSLPAGALPGTDTQYF.

This chain uses TRBV28 with TRBJ2-1. The germline V gene has CDR1 MDHEN and CDR2 SYDVKM. The CDR3 is made up of 14 amino acids. CDR3 region: CASKRGTFNNEQFF.

This chain links TRBV2 with TRBJ1-4; lacking DNA, the TRBD1 call made by TCRdb goes unchecked. The CDR3 spans 14 residues. Germline V gene sequence: CDR1 SNHLY, CDR2 FYNNEI. CDR3 sequence reads: CASSRGTTNEKLFF.